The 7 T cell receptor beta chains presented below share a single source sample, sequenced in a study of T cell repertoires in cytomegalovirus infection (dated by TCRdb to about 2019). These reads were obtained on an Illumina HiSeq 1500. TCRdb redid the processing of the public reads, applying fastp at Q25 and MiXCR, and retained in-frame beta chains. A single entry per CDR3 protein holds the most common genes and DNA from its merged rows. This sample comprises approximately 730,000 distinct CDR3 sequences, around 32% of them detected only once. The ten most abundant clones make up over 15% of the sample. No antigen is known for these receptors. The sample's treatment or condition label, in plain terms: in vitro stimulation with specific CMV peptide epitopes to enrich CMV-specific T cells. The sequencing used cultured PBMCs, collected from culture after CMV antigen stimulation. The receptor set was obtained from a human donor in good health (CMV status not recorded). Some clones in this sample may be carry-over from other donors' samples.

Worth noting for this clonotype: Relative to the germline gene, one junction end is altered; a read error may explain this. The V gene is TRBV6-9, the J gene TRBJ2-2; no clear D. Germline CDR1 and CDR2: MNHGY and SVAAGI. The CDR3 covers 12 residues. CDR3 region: CATSLSTGELFF. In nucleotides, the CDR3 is TGTGCCACCAGTCTGAGTACCGGGGAGCTGTTTTTT.

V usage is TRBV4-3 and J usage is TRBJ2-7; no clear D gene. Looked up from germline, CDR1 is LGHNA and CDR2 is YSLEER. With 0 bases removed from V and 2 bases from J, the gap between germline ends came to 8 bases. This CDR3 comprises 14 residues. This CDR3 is CASSQDPRTYEQYF. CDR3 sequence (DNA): TGCGCCAGCAGCCAAGACCCTCGAACCTACGAGCAGTACTTC.

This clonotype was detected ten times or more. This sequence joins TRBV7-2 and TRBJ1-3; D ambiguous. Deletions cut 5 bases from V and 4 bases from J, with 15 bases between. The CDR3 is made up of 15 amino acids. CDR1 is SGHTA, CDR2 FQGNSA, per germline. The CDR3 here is CASSLIASRGNTIYF. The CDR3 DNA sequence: TGTGCCAGCAGCCTTATTGCCAGCCGCGGAAACACCATATATTTT.

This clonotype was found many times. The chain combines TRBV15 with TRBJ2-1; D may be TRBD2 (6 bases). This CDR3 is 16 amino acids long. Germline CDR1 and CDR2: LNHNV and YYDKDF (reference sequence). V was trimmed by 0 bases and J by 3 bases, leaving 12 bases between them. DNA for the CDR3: TGTGCCACCAGCAGAGACCGGGTGCGGGACTACAATGAGCAGTTCTTC. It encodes CATSRDRVRDYNEQFF.

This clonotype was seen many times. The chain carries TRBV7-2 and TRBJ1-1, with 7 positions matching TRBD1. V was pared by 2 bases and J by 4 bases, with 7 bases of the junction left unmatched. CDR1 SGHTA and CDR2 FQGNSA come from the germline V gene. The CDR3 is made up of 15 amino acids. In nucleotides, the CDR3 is TGTGCCAGCAGCTTATCAAGGGGGCTGGGCACTGAAGCTTTCTTT. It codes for CASSLSRGLGTEAFF.

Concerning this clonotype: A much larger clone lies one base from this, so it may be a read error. CDR3 in amino acids: CASRPQTSGSTDTQYF. CDR3 DNA: TGTGCCAGCAGACCACAGACTAGCGGGAGCACAGATACGCAGTATTTT. V and J are TRBV7-2 and TRBJ2-3, with 10 bases matching TRBD2. CDR1 is SGHTA, CDR2 FQGNSA, per germline. The V and J ends lost 6 bases and 0 bases, in that order; junction bases with no gene match: 6. The CDR3 length is 16 residues.

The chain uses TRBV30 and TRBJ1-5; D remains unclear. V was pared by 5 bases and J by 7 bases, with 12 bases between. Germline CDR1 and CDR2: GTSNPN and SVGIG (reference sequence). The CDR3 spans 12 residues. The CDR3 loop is CAWGDERQPQHF. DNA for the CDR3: TGTGCCTGGGGAGACGAGCGGCAGCCCCAGCATTTT.